The 4 T cell receptor beta chains listed next were all sequenced from one sample in a study of blood T cell repertoires in COVID-19. Sequenced by immunoSEQ multiplex PCR; TCRdb stores in-frame clones only, minus some. The sample carries about 410,000 clones, around 91% recorded once. Sequencing used peripheral blood. The receptor set was obtained from a woman between 35 and 50 years old with COVID-19, enrolled during active disease.

V is TRBV7-3 and J is TRBJ1-1; the D is unclear. CDR1 is SGHTA, CDR2 FQGTGA, per germline. The CDR3 loop spans 15 amino acids. V was shortened by 5 bases and J by 1 base, with 14 bases between the two germline ends. The CDR3 bases are TGTGCCAGCAGCCCCCAAGGTAGCGGGAACACTGAAGCTTTCTTT. Residues: CASSPQGSGNTEAFF.

This chain links TRBV5-4 with TRBJ1-2, with D possibly TRBD1 on 5 matching bases. The CDR3 totals 14 residues. V lost 5 bases, J lost 1 base, and 12 bases lay in between. Looked up from germline, CDR1 is SGHNT and CDR2 is YYREEE (reference sequence). For the CDR3, the DNA is TGTGCCAGCAGGTCGAATCAGGGTAACTATGGCTACACCTTC. Translating gives CASRSNQGNYGYTF.

J is TRBJ1-5 and V is TRBV7-9, with D perhaps TRBD1 (6 bases). Trimming shortened V by 2 bases and J by 1 base, and 6 bases separated the two germline ends. CDR3 length: 14 amino acids. CDR1 and CDR2 (germline): SEHNR, FQNEAQ (reference sequence). The CDR3 sequence: CASSLQGSNQPQHF. CDR3 nucleotide sequence: TGTGCCAGCAGCTTACAGGGGAGCAATCAGCCCCAGCATTTT.

V gene TRBV10-3 combines with J gene TRBJ2-7, with 9 bases matching TRBD2. J lost 0 bases, V lost 0 bases, and 12 bases had no gene match. Germline CDR1 ENHRY, CDR2 SYGVKD. This CDR3 spans 19 amino acids. The CDR3 region has the DNA TGTGCCATCAGTGAGTCTGATGCGGGAGGGCCTTTCTCCTCCTACGAGCAGTACTTC. Protein: CAISESDAGGPFSSYEQYF.